This TCR beta chain was documented in a study of CD8+CD57+ T cells in acquired aplastic anemia (dated by TCRdb to 2016 to 2019). Broadly, across the study: A mean of approximately 3 ug of DNA, ranging from roughly 0.18 to 30 ug, was extracted from sorted CD4+ and CD8+ cells. CD8+CD57+ expansion was defined as frequency above the mean frequency observed in healthy subjects.

What the work shows at the level of the full study, not this receptor alone: Between patients and healthy controls, no significant difference in CD8+ Simpson's diversity was found (P=0.060). Approximately 31 CD8+ CDR3 sequences were found in both patients and controls but appeared to be highly expressed in patients and within the immunodominant clones of the patients.

Patients chosen for sequencing had shown expansion of CD8+CD57+ cells by flow cytometry. Severe acquired aplastic anemia was diagnosed in all patients according to International Study of Aplastic Anemia and Agranulocytosis and Camitta criteria. Patients had received no therapy at the time of blood sampling. In this study, sorted CD4+ and CD8+ T cells from the blood of healthy subjects and of severe aplastic anemia patients had their TCR repertoires deep-sequenced. Patients were enrolled in the USA under clinicaltrials.gov protocols 00001620, 01623167, 00001397, 00071045, 00081523 and 00961064. Ficoll-Paque density gradient centrifugation was used to isolate peripheral blood mononuclear cells. Before DNA was extracted, CD4+ and CD8+ T cells were sorted using either FACS or magnetic beads. The CDR3 runs 14 residues from the cysteine to the phenylalanine. Just CDR3 DNA is preserved here, 42 bases in frame from base 1. Per the germline V gene, SGHVS is the CDR1 and FQNEAQ is the CDR2. Here V drops 4 bases and J drops 5 bases, and the junction holds 7 bases not matched to any gene.

Concerning this clonotype itself: The specificity of this receptor is unknown. Base qualities are missing; no much larger clone stands one base away.

Genomic DNA was used as template for profiling of TCR beta VDJ combinations and CDR3 sequences. An Illumina HiSeq 2000 was used for TCR repertoire sequencing. The published analysis was carried out like this. TRBV/TRBJ rearrangement plots, CDR3 size and DJ length profiles, and Simpson's diversity index were used to evaluate the repertoires. Whichever DNA sequence was most abundant in the deep sequencing data was defined as the immunodominant clone. CDR3 amino acid sequences were checked for sharing across subjects and were also compared against the VDJdb database and published repertoires. TCRdb took the public reads, trimmed them with fastp at Q25, ran MiXCR for clone calling and kept in-frame beta chains. CDR3 protein duplicates are merged, each entry listing the most common genes and DNA. V and J calls and clone size were set by TCRdb, not the authors. This sample comprises 250,000 to 350,000 distinct CDR3 sequences, 45% to 65% of them detected only once. Roughly 1.2% of the sample is taken by the ten largest.

This receptor chain uses TRBV7-8 and TRBJ1-2, with 7 bases aligning to TRBD1. Sequenced sample: sorted CD4+, CD8+, or CD8+CD57+ T cells (not recorded which) from PBMCs. This receptor was obtained from a human donor with aplastic anemia. The DNA sequence is as follows: TGTGCCAGCAGCTCGAACAGGGGAGAGTATGGCTACACCTTC. It codes for CASSSNRGEYGYTF. Outside the CDR3, residues come from the reference TRBV7-8 and TRBJ1-2 proteins, so the full variable domain is: GAGVSQSPRYKVAKRGQDVALRCDPISGHVSLFWYQQALGQGPEFLTYFQNEAQLDKSGLPSDRFFAERPEGSVSTLKIQRTQQEDSAVYLCASSSNRGEYGYTFGSGTRLTVV.